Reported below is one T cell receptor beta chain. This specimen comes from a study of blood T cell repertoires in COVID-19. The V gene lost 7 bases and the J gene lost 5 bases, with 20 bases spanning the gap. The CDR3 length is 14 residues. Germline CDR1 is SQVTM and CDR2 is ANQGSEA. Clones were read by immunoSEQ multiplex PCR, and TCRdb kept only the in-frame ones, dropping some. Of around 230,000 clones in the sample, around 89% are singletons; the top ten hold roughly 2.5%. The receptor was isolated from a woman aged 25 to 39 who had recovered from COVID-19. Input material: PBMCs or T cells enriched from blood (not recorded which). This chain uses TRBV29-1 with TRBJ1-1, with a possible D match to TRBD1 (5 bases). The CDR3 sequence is CSAEIQGRWTEAFF. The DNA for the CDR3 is TGCAGCGCAGAAATCCAGGGAAGATGGACTGAAGCTTTCTTT. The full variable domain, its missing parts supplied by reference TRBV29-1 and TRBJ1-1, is SAVISQKPSRDICQRGTSLTIQCQVDSQVTMMFWYRQQPGQSLTLIATANQGSEATYESGFVIDKFPISRPNLTFSTLTVSNMSPEDSSIYLCSAEIQGRWTEAFFGQGTRLTVV.